The T cell receptor beta chain under discussion was sequenced for a study of cytomegalovirus exposure and HLA in healthy donors. The PCR employed 60 Vbeta primers together with 13 Jbeta primers. Sequencing was performed with immunoSEQ multiplex PCR; in TCRdb, only in-frame clones are kept and a portion is missing. The sample carries about 160,000 clones, 81% recorded once. CDR3 length equals 13 residues. V lost 5 bases and J lost 6; bases outside the gene matches: 2. Germline CDR1 reads MDHEN; CDR2 reads SYDVKM. The chain has TRBV28 and TRBJ1-1, with 11 bases identical to TRBD1. This sequence originates from a woman between 50 and 59 years old in good health and CMV-seronegative. The specimen sequenced was PBMCs. Written as DNA, the CDR3 is TGTGCCAGCAGTGGACAGGGGGCCTCTGAAGCTTTCTTT. Its protein is CASSGQGASEAFF.